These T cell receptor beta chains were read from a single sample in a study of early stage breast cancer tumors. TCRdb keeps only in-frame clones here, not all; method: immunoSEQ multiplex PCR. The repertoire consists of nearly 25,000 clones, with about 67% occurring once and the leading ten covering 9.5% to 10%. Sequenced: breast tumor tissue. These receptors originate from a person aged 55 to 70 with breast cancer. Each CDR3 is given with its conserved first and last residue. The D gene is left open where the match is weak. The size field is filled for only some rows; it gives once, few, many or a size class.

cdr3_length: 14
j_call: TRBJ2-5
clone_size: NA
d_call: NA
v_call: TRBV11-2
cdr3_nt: TGTGCCAGCAGCTTAGCGGACGGGAGAGAGACCCAGTACTTC
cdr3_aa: CASSLADGRETQYF

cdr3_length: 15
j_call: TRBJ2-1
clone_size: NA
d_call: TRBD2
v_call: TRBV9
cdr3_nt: TGTGCCAGCCAACGGACTAGCGGGATCTACAATGAGCAGTTCTTC
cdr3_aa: CASQRTSGIYNEQFF

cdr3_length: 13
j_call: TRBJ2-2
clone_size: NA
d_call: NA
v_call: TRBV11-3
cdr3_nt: TGTGCCAGCAGCCCATACAGTTCCGGGGAGCTGTTTTTT
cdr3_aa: CASSPYSSGELFF

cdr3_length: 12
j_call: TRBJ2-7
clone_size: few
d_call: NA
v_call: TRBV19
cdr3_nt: TGTGCCAGTAGTATTGGAGGGTCCGAGCAGTACTTC
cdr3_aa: CASSIGGSEQYF

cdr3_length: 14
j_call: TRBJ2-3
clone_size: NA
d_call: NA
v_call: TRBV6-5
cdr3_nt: TGTGCCAGCAGTTACCGAGAGGGTAGGGTTACGCAGTATTTT
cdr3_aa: CASSYREGRVTQYF

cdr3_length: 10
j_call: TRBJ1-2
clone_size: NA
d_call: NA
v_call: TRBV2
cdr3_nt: TGTGCCAGGCGGGGGGATGGCTACACCTTC
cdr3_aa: CARRGDGYTF

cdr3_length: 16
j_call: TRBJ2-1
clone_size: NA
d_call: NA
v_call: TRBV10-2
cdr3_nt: TGCGCCAGCAGTGGCTCCCGAGCGGCATCCTACAATGAGCAGTTCTTC
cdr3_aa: CASSGSRAASYNEQFF

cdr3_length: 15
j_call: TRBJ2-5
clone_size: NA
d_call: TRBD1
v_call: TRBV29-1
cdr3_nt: TGCAGCGTCCTCCCCTTGACAGGGGGCACTGAGACCCAGTACTTC
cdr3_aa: CSVLPLTGGTETQYF

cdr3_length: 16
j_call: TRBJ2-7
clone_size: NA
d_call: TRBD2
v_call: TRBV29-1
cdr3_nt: TGCAGCGTTGATGGACTAGCGGAAGGGGGCTCCTACGAGCAGTACTTC
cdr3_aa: CSVDGLAEGGSYEQYF

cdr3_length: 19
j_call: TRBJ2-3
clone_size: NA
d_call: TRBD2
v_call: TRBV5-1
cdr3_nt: TGCGCCAGCAGCTTGGCCAAGGCGGGAGGGCTGGTAGACACAGATACGCAGTATTTT
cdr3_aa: CASSLAKAGGLVDTDTQYF

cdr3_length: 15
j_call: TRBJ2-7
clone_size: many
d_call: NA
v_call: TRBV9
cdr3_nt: TGTGCCAGCAGCGCCGAGGGACTGAGCTCCTACGAGCAGTACTTC
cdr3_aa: CASSAEGLSSYEQYF

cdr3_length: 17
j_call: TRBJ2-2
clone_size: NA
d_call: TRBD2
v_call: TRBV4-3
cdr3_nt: TGCGCCAGCAGTAGGGCCGCAGCGGGAGGGCCGGACGGGGAGCTGTTTTTT
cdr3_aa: CASSRAAAGGPDGELFF

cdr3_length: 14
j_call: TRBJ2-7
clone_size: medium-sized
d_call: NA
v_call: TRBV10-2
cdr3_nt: TGCGCCAGCAGTGAGTCCAGCGGAACCTACGAGCAGTACTTC
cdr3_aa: CASSESSGTYEQYF

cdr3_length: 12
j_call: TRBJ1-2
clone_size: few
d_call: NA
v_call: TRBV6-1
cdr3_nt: TGTGCCAGCAGTGAGGGGGGGGACGGCTACACCTTC
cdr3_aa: CASSEGGDGYTF

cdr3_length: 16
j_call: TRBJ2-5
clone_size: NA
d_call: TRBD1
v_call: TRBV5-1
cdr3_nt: TGCGCCAGCAGCACGGCTCCAGGGGGCGCGGGGGAGACCCAGTACTTC
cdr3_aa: CASSTAPGGAGETQYF

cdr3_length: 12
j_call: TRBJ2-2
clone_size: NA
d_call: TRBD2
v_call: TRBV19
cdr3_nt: TGTGCCAGTAGTTGGGGGGGCGGGGAGCTGTTTTTT
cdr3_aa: CASSWGGGELFF

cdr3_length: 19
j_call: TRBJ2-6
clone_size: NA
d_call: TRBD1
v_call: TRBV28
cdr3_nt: TGTGCCAGCAGTTCCACCGGGACAGGGGGCTTCTCTGGGGCCAACGTCCTGACTTTC
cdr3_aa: CASSSTGTGGFSGANVLTF

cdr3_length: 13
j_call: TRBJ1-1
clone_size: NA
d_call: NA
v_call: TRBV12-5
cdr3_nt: TGTGCTAGTGGTCCCGACGGGGACACTGAAGCTTTCTTT
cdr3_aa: CASGPDGDTEAFF

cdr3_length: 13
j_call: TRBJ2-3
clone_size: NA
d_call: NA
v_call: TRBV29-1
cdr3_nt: TGCAGCGTTGAGGGGGGGCGCACAGATACGCAGTATTTT
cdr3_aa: CSVEGGRTDTQYF

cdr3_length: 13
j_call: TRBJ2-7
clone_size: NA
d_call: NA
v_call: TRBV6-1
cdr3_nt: TGTGCCAGCAGTGAGTACCTCCATGAGGAGCAGTACTTC
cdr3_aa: CASSEYLHEEQYF

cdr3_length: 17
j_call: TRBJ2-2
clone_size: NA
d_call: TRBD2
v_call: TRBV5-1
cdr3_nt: TGCGCCAGCAGCCCGACTAGCGGGAGAGTTGTGCCCGGGGAGCTGTTTTTT
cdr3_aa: CASSPTSGRVVPGELFF

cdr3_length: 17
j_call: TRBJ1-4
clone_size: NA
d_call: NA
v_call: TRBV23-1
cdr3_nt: TGCGCCAGCAGTCAATCAGAGGGAAGAGAAACTAATGAAAAACTGTTTTTT
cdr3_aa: CASSQSEGRETNEKLFF

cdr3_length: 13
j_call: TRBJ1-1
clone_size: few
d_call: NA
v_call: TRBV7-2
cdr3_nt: TGTGCCAGCAGCCAGACACCCAACACTGAAGCTTTCTTT
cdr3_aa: CASSQTPNTEAFF

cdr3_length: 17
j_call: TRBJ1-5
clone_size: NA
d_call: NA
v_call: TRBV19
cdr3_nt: TGTGCCAGCTATTCCCCGGACAGCGCCCTTAGCAATCAGCCCCAGCATTTT
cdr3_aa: CASYSPDSALSNQPQHF

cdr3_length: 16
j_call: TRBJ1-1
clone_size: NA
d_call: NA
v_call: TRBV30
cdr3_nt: TGTGCCTGGATGGTTTTAATAGATGGGGCGAACACTGAAGCTTTCTTT
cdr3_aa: CAWMVLIDGANTEAFF

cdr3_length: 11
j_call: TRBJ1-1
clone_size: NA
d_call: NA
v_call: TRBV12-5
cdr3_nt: TGTGCTAGTGCCCAATACACTGAAGCTTTCTTT
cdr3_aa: CASAQYTEAFF

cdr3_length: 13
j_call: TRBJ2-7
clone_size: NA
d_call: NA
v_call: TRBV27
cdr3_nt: TGTGCCAGCAGTTTATCAGGGGATTACGAGCAGTACTTC
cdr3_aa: CASSLSGDYEQYF

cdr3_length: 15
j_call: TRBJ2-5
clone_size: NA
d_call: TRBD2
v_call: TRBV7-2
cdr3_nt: TGTGCCAGCAGACTAGCGGGAGGGCTCTCGGAGACCCAGTACTTC
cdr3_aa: CASRLAGGLSETQYF

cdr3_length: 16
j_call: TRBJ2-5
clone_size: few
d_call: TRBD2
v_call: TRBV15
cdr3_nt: TGTGCCACCCAATGGACTAGCGGGAGGGCCTTGGAGACCCAGTACTTC
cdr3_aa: CATQWTSGRALETQYF

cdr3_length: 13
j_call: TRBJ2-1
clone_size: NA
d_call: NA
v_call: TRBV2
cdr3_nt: TGTGCCAGCACCGAGGTCAGACTTAGGGAGCAGTTCTTC
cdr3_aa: CASTEVRLREQFF

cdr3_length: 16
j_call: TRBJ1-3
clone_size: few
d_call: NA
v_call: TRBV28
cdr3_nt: TGTGCCAGCAGCGCACCGGGATCGAGCTCTGGAAACACCATATATTTT
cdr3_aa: CASSAPGSSSGNTIYF

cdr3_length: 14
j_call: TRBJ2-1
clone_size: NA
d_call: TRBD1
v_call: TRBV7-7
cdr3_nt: TGTGCTAGCAGCTTGGGACAGGGGAACAATGAGCAGTTCTTC
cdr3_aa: CASSLGQGNNEQFF

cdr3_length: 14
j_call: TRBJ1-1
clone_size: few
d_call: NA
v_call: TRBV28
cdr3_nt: TGTGCCAGCAGTTTAACTTCAGGGAACACTGAAGCTTTCTTT
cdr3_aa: CASSLTSGNTEAFF

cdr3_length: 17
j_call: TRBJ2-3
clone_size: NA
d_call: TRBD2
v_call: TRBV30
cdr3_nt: TGTGCCTGGAGCCAGGGATTACTAGCGGGGGGCACAGATACGCAGTATTTT
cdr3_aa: CAWSQGLLAGGTDTQYF

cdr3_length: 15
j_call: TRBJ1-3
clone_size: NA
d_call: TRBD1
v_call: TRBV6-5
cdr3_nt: TGTGCCAGCAGCCCCGACAGGGCAGCTGGAAACACCATATATTTT
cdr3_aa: CASSPDRAAGNTIYF

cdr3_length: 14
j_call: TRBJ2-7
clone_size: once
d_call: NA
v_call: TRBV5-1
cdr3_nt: TGCGCCAGCAGCTTGAGGGCCAGGGCGGACGAGCAGTACTTC
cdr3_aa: CASSLRARADEQYF

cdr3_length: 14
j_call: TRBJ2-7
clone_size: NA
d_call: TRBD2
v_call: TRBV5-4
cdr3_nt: TGTGCCAGCAGCCCCGGGACTAGCTCCTACGAGCAGTACTTC
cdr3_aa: CASSPGTSSYEQYF

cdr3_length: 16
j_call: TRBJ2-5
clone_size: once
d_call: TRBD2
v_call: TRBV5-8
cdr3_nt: TGTGCCAGCAGCTTGGGGGCTAGCGGGGCCCGAGAGACCCAGTACTTC
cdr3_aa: CASSLGASGARETQYF

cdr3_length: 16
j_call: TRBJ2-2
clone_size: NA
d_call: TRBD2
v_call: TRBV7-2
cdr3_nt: TGTGCCAGCAGCGCCCGGACTAGCGGACTCACCGGGGAGCTGTTTTTT
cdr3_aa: CASSARTSGLTGELFF

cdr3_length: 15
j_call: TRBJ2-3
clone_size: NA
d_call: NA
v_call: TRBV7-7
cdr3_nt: TGTGCTAGCAGCTTCTCCGGGAGTCCCACAGATACGCAGTATTTT
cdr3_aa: CASSFSGSPTDTQYF

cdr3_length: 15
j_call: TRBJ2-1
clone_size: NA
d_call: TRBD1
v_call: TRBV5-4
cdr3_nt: TGTGCCAGCAGCTCACAGGGGTGGAGGTACAATGAGCAGTTCTTC
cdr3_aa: CASSSQGWRYNEQFF

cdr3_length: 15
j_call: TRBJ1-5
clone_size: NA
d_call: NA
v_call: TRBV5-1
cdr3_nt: TGCGCCAGCAGCTTGGCGGGGGGAGGCAATCAGCCCCAGCATTTT
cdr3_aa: CASSLAGGGNQPQHF

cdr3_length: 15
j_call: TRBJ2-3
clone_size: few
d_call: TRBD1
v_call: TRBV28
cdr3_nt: TGTGCCAGCAACCGACAGGGGACTAGCACAGATACGCAGTATTTT
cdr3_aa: CASNRQGTSTDTQYF

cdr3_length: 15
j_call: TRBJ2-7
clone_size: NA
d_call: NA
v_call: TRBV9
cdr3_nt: TGTGCCAGCAGCCCCAACCCGGGGATCTCCTACGAGCAGTACTTC
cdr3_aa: CASSPNPGISYEQYF

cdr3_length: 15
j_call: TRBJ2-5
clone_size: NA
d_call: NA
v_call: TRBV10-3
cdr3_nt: TGTGCCATCAGTGAGCTAGCTTTACCTCAAGAGACCCAGTACTTC
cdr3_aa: CAISELALPQETQYF

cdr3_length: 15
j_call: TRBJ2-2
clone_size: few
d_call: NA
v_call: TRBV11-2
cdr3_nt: TGTGCCAGCACCCCGGCGAGGGTTGGCACCGGGGAGCTGTTTTTT
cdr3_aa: CASTPARVGTGELFF